The 18 T cell receptor beta chains reported below all come from one sample, sequenced in a study of blood T cells in healthy people across ages. Primed by a sample-barcoded 5' primer and a J-beta primer mix, a second PCR proceeded for about 6 to 11 cycles. Each CDR3 protein gets one entry after TCRdb re-called the 5' RACE reads with MiXCR. The data contain 600,000 or so distinct CDR3 sequences, 25% to 30% of them singletons. Input material: blood. Receptor source: a woman of 80 years or more in good health.

This clonotype was seen a handful of times. This could be a read error, since a much larger clone is one nucleotide away. The chain uses TRBV20-1 and TRBJ2-7, with D possibly TRBD2 on 5 matching bases. This CDR3 has 12 amino acids. Germline values: CDR1 DFQATT, CDR2 SNEGSKA (reference sequence). CDR3: CRASIGVNEQYF. Here the CDR3 DNA reads TGCAGGGCTAGCATCGGGGTCAACGAGCAGTACTTC.

This clonotype has a count of ten or more. The chain carries TRBV7-2 and TRBJ2-5, with D maybe TRBD2 (6 bases). The length of the CDR3 is 17 residues. The V end was cut by 5 bases, the J end by 6 bases, with 25 bases between. CDR1 SGHTA and CDR2 FQGNSA come from the germline V gene. The CDR3 coding sequence is TGTGCCAGCAGCCCAGGAGGGGTCCCGGGGTCTAGGAAGACCCAGTACTTC. Translating it yields CASSPGGVPGSRKTQYF.

This clonotype was detected ten times or more. This CDR3 reads CASSLIPLVTDTQYF. CDR3 coding DNA: TGTGCCAGCAGCTTAATCCCCCTAGTAACAGATACGCAGTATTTT. The V and J genes are TRBV7-2 and TRBJ2-3; no firm D call. The germline CDR1 and CDR2 sequences are SGHTA and FQGNSA. V was shortened by 2 bases and J by 3 bases, with 12 bases between the two germline ends. The CDR3 contains 15 residues.

This clonotype was seen a handful of times. V usage is TRBV7-9 and J usage is TRBJ1-4, with D possibly TRBD1 on 6 matching bases. The ends were cut back, 3 bases at V and 2 bases at J, with 16 bases in the middle. Germline loops: CDR1 SEHNR, CDR2 FQNEAQ (reference sequence). This CDR3 contains 17 residues. The DNA of the CDR3 is TGTGCCAGCAGCTTTAGCAGGGGCGTTGCGACTAATGAAAAACTGTTTTTT. Amino acid sequence: CASSFSRGVATNEKLFF.

This clonotype was picked up many times. The rearrangement links TRBV24-1 to TRBJ2-3; possible D gene TRBD1, 5 bases. Germline lookup yields CDR1 KGHDR and CDR2 SFDVKD. The V end was cut by 5 bases, the J end by 3 bases, with 11 bases between. The CDR3 totals 14 residues. The CDR3 DNA reads as TGTGCCACCAGTGGGGCAGGGTTTACAGATACGCAGTATTTT. This codes for CATSGAGFTDTQYF.

This clonotype appeared many times. This chain connects TRBV11-2 to TRBJ2-7, with 9 bases that match TRBD1. Germline V CDR1 and CDR2: SGHAT, FQNNGV. Germline trimming cut 7 bases from V and 3 bases from J; bases unmatched to any gene: 4. The CDR3 extends over 13 amino acids. CDR3 loop: CASTPDRGYEQYF. The CDR3, as DNA: TGTGCCAGCACCCCGGACAGGGGCTACGAGCAGTACTTC.

This clonotype showed up many times. The chain uses TRBV18 and TRBJ2-1; D perhaps matches TRBD2 (7 bases). Trimming removed 2 bases at V and 5 bases at J, with 16 bases between. Germline assignment: CDR1 KGHSH and CDR2 LQKENI. The CDR3 extends over 16 amino acids. This CDR3 reads CASSPATGGTHNEQFF. In DNA, the CDR3 is TGTGCCAGCTCACCAGCCACCGGGGGGACACACAATGAGCAGTTCTTC.

This clonotype was picked up many times. The rearrangement links TRBV10-2 to TRBJ2-1, with D possibly TRBD2 on 6 matching bases. In germline, CDR1 is WSHSY, CDR2 SAAADI. This CDR3 has 13 amino acids. Trimming stripped 4 bases from V and 12 bases from J, with 16 bases between. The CDR3 loop reads CASSGMGGVGQFF. The CDR3 DNA follows: TGCGCCAGCAGTGGGATGGGCGGGGTAGGGCAGTTCTTC.

The chain combines TRBV3-1 with TRBJ1-3; no firm D call. From germline, CDR1 is LGHDT and CDR2 YNNKEL (reference sequence). The CDR3 has 14 amino acids. V gave up 1 base and J gave up 7 bases, with 11 bases separating them. The CDR3 loop is CASSQAWGTNTIYF. In DNA, the CDR3 is TGTGCCAGCAGCCAAGCCTGGGGAACCAACACCATATATTTT.

This clonotype has a handful of counts. This could be a read error, since a much larger clone is one nucleotide away. The chain recombines TRBV12-3 or TRBV12-4 with TRBJ2-1; 8 bases map to TRBD2. The DNA end is a closer match to TRBJ2-7, so the J assignment may be wrong. This CDR3 comprises 17 residues. Written as DNA, the CDR3 is TGTGCCAGCAGTCCCCTGGGGGGAGCGGGGGTTAACAATGAGCAGTACTTC. This gives the protein CASSPLGGAGVNNEQYF.

In this sample, this clonotype turned up a few times. The genes are TRBV30 and TRBJ2-7; possible D gene TRBD1, 6 bases. CDR1 GTSNPN and CDR2 SVGIG come from the germline V gene (reference sequence). This CDR3 is 12 amino acids long. CDR3 in amino acids: CATDRLLYEQYF. The CDR3 nucleotides are TGTGCGACGGACAGACTCCTCTACGAGCAGTACTTC.

This clonotype has at least ten counts. This chain links TRBV2 with TRBJ2-5; the D is unclear. Germline lookup yields CDR1 SNHLY and CDR2 FYNNEI. The germline V and J ends were trimmed by 2 bases and 2 bases, with 9 bases remaining between them. CDR3 length equals 14 residues. DNA of the CDR3: TGTGCCAGCAGTGAAAACGAACAGCAAGAGACCCAGTACTTC. Amino acid sequence: CASSENEQQETQYF.

Ten or more counts support this clonotype. The V call is TRBV6-1, the J call TRBJ2-5; D possibly corresponds to TRBD1 (5 bases). The V gene's germline CDR1 is MNHNS and CDR2 SASEGT. CDR3 size: 14 residues. V was pared by 6 bases and J by 5 bases, with 16 bases between. The CDR3, as DNA: TGTGCCAGCAGAAACAGGAATGAAGACGAGACCCAGTACTTC. This gives the protein CASRNRNEDETQYF.

This clonotype was counted only a few times. The chain employs TRBV7-8 and TRBJ1-1; no clear D gene. The germline CDR1 and CDR2 sequences are SGHVS and FQNEAQ. This CDR3 is 13 amino acids long. Trimming removed 3 bases at V and 8 bases at J, with 13 bases between. CDR3 DNA sequence: TGTGCCAGCAGCTTCTTTGAGGCAGTAGAAGCTTTCTTT. Protein product: CASSFFEAVEAFF.

This clonotype was observed many times. V is TRBV7-8 and J is TRBJ2-1, with TRBD2 matching 7 bases. The length of the CDR3 is 14 residues. Germline V gives CDR1 SGHVS, CDR2 FQNEAQ. V shed 4 bases and J 7 bases; nucleotides not matched to a gene: 7. The CDR3 spells CASSSLRGVNEQFF. Here the CDR3 DNA reads TGTGCCAGCAGCTCGTTACGGGGGGTTAATGAGCAGTTCTTC.

This clonotype was counted at least ten times. The V call is TRBV6-2 or TRBV6-3, the J call TRBJ2-5, with 11 bases lining up with TRBD2. The CDR3 covers 16 residues. CDR1 is MNHEY and CDR2 is SVGEGT in the germline V gene. V lost 7 bases, J lost 5 bases, and 12 bases stayed unmatched. This CDR3 is CASNPLVAGGRETQYF. Written as DNA, the CDR3 is TGTGCCAGCAATCCTCTCGTAGCGGGGGGGCGCGAGACCCAGTACTTC.

The chain has TRBV6-1 and TRBJ1-5; D uncertain. The CDR3 sequence is 12 residues long. The germline V and J ends were trimmed by 8 bases and 5 bases, with 10 bases remaining between them. Germline CDR1 MNHNS, CDR2 SASEGT. This chain's CDR3 is CASRQEYQPQHF. Here the CDR3 DNA reads TGTGCCAGCCGTCAGGAATATCAGCCCCAGCATTTT.

The chain combines TRBV7-3 with TRBJ2-6; D is unresolved. Germline V gene lookup returns CDR1 SGHTA and CDR2 FQGTGA. This CDR3 contains 16 residues. CDR3: CISSLSSVSGANVLTF. DNA for the CDR3: TGTATCAGCAGCTTAAGCTCGGTGTCTGGGGCCAACGTCCTGACTTTC.